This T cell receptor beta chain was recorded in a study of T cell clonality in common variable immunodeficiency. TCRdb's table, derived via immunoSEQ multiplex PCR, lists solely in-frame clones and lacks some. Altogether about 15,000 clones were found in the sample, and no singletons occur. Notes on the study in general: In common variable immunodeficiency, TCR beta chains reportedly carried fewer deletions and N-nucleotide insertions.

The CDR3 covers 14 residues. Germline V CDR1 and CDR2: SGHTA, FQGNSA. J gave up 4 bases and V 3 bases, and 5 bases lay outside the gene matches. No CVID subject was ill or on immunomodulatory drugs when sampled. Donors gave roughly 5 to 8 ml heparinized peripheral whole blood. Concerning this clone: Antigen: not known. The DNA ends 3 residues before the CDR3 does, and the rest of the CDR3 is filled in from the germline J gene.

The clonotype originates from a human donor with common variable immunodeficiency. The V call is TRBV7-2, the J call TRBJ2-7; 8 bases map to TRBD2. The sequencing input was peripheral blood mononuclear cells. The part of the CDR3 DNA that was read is TGTGCCAGCAGCTTTCCGGGACTAGAATACGAG. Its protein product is CASSFPGLEYE. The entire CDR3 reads CASSFPGLEYEQYF. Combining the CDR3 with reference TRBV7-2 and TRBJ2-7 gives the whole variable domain GAGVSQSPSNKVTEKGKDVELRCDPISGHTALYWYRQSLGQGLEFLIYFQGNSAPDKSGLPSDRFSAERTGGSVSTLTIQRTQQEDSAVYLCASSFPGLEYEQYFGPGTRLTVT.